This T cell receptor (beta chain) was captured by sequencing in a study of T-cell reconstitution after alpha-beta-depleted transplantation in children. Construction of the TCRbeta library involved unique molecular identifiers. TCRdb analysed the PCR reads with MiXCR anew, one entry per CDR3 protein. Here the sample spans fewer than 450,000 distinct CDR3 sequences, 15% to 20% being singletons. This clonotype was detected only a few times. As yet, its antigen is unknown. Study-wide results and caveats: At one year after transplant, newly produced T cells mostly accounted for T-cell counts and diversity. Several hundred expanded graft clones reportedly supplied alpha-beta T cells about two months after transplant. Some patients owed their high day-60 TCRbeta diversity to surviving recipient T cells and thymic progenitors.

Looked up from germline, CDR1 is LGHNA and CDR2 is YSLEER. The V segment lost 0 bases and the J segment 5 bases; nucleotides outside the gene matches: 2. The CDR3 covers 15 residues. The sample here was PBMCs, mostly from graft donor cells, taken 360 days after TCRalphabeta/CD19-depleted stem cell transplant. This rearrangement joins TRBV4-3 to TRBJ2-1, with 9 nucleotides matching TRBD2. This TCR was recovered from a male patient aged 2-15 years who had a stem cell transplant for acute lymphoblastic leukemia, so the T cells may come from the graft donor. The CDR3 sequence: CASSQELAGNNEQFF. The CDR3 DNA is TGCGCCAGCAGCCAAGAGCTAGCGGGAAACAATGAGCAGTTCTTC.